Following are 27 T cell receptor beta chains from one sample sequenced in a study of blood T cell repertoires in COVID-19. The table came from immunoSEQ multiplex PCR; TCRdb's copy has only in-frame clones and leaves some out. The sample lists around 69,000 clones, around 84% seen once, with roughly 7% in the top ten. Sequences were obtained from peripheral blood. The receptors shown here come from a man over 45 with active COVID-19.

V usage is TRBV19 and J usage is TRBJ1-2; the match to TRBD1 covers 7 bases. CDR1 is LNHDA, CDR2 SQIVND, per germline (reference sequence). V shed 6 bases, J shed 3 bases, and the junction held 7 bases outside the gene matches. The CDR3 totals 14 residues. This CDR3 reads CASSMTGLDYGYTF. The CDR3 bases are TGTGCCAGTAGCATGACAGGGCTTGACTATGGCTACACCTTC.

The V gene is TRBV11-3, the J gene TRBJ2-2; 15 nucleotides align to TRBD2. V trimming: 5 bases; J trimming: 7 bases; junction bases outside the gene matches: 2. Germline V CDR1 and CDR2: SGHNT, YENEEA. The CDR3 covers 15 residues. CDR3 sequence (DNA): TGTGCCAGCAGCCGGGGACTAGCGGGGGGCGGGGAGCTGTTTTTT. It codes for CASSRGLAGGGELFF.

The J gene is TRBJ1-2, the V gene TRBV25-1; 11 bases are a match to TRBD1. The ends lost 5 bases at V and 2 bases at J; junction bases unmatched: 4. Germline V lookup: CDR1 MGHDK, CDR2 SYGVNS. The CDR3 contains 15 residues. The CDR3 spells CASSSWTGGNYGYTF. As DNA, the CDR3 is TGTGCCAGCAGTTCGTGGACAGGGGGCAACTATGGCTACACCTTC.

This rearrangement joins TRBV19 to TRBJ2-2, with a weak D call TRBD1 (6 bases). CDR3 length: 14 residues. The germline V gene has CDR1 LNHDA and CDR2 SQIVND (reference sequence). The germline V and J ends were trimmed by 4 bases and 2 bases, with 8 bases remaining between them. The CDR3 protein is CASSTGENTGELFF. CDR3 DNA sequence: TGTGCCAGTAGTACAGGGGAAAACACCGGGGAGCTGTTTTTT.

The V gene is TRBV4-1, the J gene TRBJ1-6, with D perhaps matching TRBD1 (6 bases). The CDR3 length is 15 residues. Deletions cut 5 bases from V and 3 bases from J, with 11 bases between. CDR1 MGHRA and CDR2 YSYEKL come from the germline V gene. The DNA for the CDR3 is TGCGCCAGCAGCAATAGACAGGTCTATAATTCACCCCTCCACTTT. This gives the protein CASSNRQVYNSPLHF.

The chain uses TRBV27 and TRBJ2-2; 8 bases fit TRBD1. CDR3 length: 14 amino acids. CDR1 is MNHEY, CDR2 SMNVEV, per germline (reference sequence). Losses at the gene ends were 7 bases for V and 6 bases for J; bases not matched to a gene: 7. CDR3 in amino acids: CASIRQGASGELFF. CDR3 coding DNA: TGTGCCAGCATACGTCAGGGGGCGTCCGGGGAGCTGTTTTTT.

This clone was counted a single time. The chain employs TRBV9 and TRBJ2-3; D perhaps matches TRBD2 (5 bases). Deletions cut 4 bases from V and 1 base from J, with 13 bases between. The CDR3 spans 15 residues. Germline-derived CDR1 and CDR2 are SGDLS and YYNGEE. CDR3 nucleotide sequence: TGTGCCAGCAGCCCAGAGGGTTTTGGCACAGATACGCAGTATTTT. Protein product: CASSPEGFGTDTQYF.

The chain is built from TRBV11-3 and TRBJ2-1; 10 nucleotides line up with TRBD2. Germline V gene lookup returns CDR1 SGHNT and CDR2 YENEEA. Germline trimming cut 3 bases from V and 4 bases from J; bases unmatched to any gene: 9. This CDR3 contains 17 residues. DNA of the CDR3: TGTGCCAGCAGCTTCTATCCGAGACTAGCGGGTTACAATGAGCAGTTCTTC. This gives the protein CASSFYPRLAGYNEQFF.

The chain joins TRBV21-1 to TRBJ2-7; TRBD2 is taken as the D call from the table, unchecked against the DNA. TRBV21-1 is labeled a pseudogene. The CDR3 loop spans 17 amino acids. The CDR3 DNA sequence: TGTGCCAGCAGCAAAGGAAGGAGGGGCCCCATCTTTAGCGAGCAGTACGTC. Its protein product is CASSKGRRGPIFSEQYV.

The rearrangement links TRBV9 to TRBJ1-1, with 9 bases lining up with TRBD1. The CDR3 has 16 amino acids. Germline V gene lookup returns CDR1 SGDLS and CDR2 YYNGEE. V lost 0 bases, J lost 0 bases, and 3 bases stayed unmatched. The CDR3 protein is CASSVAGQGLNTEAFF. Written as DNA, the CDR3 is TGTGCCAGCAGCGTAGCGGGACAGGGATTGAACACTGAAGCTTTCTTT.

This clone has a single count. The rearrangement uses TRBV19 and TRBJ1-2; no clear D gene. V lost 1 base, J lost 4 bases, and 10 bases lay in between. From germline, CDR1 is LNHDA and CDR2 SQIVND (reference sequence). This CDR3 has 14 residues. The CDR3 loop is CASSIGDFRYGYTF. The DNA for the CDR3 is TGTGCCAGTAGTATAGGTGACTTTCGCTATGGCTACACCTTC.

This clone is a singleton in its sample. This chain connects TRBV6-2 or TRBV6-3 to TRBJ1-3; unclear D gene. Germline V gene sequence: CDR1 MNHEY, CDR2 SVGEGT. This CDR3 is 12 amino acids long. Trimming pared 5 bases from V and 11 bases from J, leaving 13 bases between. CDR3 sequence reads: CASSNPSRAIYF. The CDR3 bases are TGTGCCAGCAGTAACCCGTCGCGGGCCATATATTTT.

This sequence joins TRBV6-5 and TRBJ1-3; unclear D gene. V was shortened by 9 bases and J by 1 base, with 16 bases between the two germline ends. CDR1 MNHEY and CDR2 SVGAGI come from the germline V gene. The CDR3 runs to 15 residues. DNA of the CDR3: TGTGCCAGTACGCTCGGGGTACTGTCTGGAAACACCATATATTTT. Amino acid sequence: CASTLGVLSGNTIYF.

The V and J genes are TRBV9 and TRBJ1-2; D is undetermined. Germline loops: CDR1 SGDLS, CDR2 YYNGEE. Trimming left V 0 bases short and J 7 bases short, with 10 bases between. The CDR3 loop spans 13 amino acids. In nucleotides, the CDR3 is TGTGCCAGCAGCGTAGGGGAGGATACTGGCTACACCTTC. It encodes CASSVGEDTGYTF.

This clone was recorded only once. This chain connects TRBV2 to TRBJ1-4; TRBD1 agrees at 10 bases. Germline V CDR1 and CDR2: SNHLY, FYNNEI. The CDR3 totals 15 residues. Trimming cost V 6 bases and J 3 bases; bases outside gene matches: 4. CDR3 residues: CASRGQGMANEKLFF. The CDR3 DNA reads TGTGCCAGCAGGGGACAGGGGATGGCTAATGAAAAACTGTTTTTT. Drawing the rest from reference TRBV2 and TRBJ1-4, the complete variable domain is EPEVTQTPSHQVTQMGQEVILRCVPISNHLYFYWYRQILGQKVEFLVSFYNNEISEKSEIFDDQFSVERPDGSNFTLKIRSTKLEDSAMYFCASRGQGMANEKLFFGSGTQLSVL.

The gene calls are TRBV2 and TRBJ2-2; 14 bases agree with TRBD2. Germline assignment: CDR1 SNHLY and CDR2 FYNNEI. There are 16 residues in the CDR3. The junction had 6 bases not matched to a gene; V was cut back by 7 bases and J by 5 bases. The CDR3 here is CASTGTSGSRTGELFF. CDR3 in DNA: TGTGCCAGCACCGGGACTAGCGGGAGTCGAACCGGGGAGCTGTTTTTT.

J is TRBJ2-5 and V is TRBV3-1 (or the pseudogene TRBV3-2), with TRBD2 as a possible D gene (7 bases). Trimming shortened V by 2 bases and J by 5 bases, and 12 bases separated the two germline ends. The CDR3 has 14 amino acids. The germline V gene has CDR1 LGHDT and CDR2 YNNKEL (reference sequence). The chain's CDR3 is CASSQRAGHETQYF. The CDR3, as DNA: TGTGCCAGCAGCCAAAGAGCGGGACACGAGACCCAGTACTTC.

The rearrangement joins TRBV18 to TRBJ2-3, with D possibly matching TRBD2 (6 bases). CDR3 size: 14 residues. Trimming stripped 3 bases from V and 2 bases from J, with 9 bases between. The V gene's germline CDR1 is KGHSH and CDR2 LQKENI. In DNA, the CDR3 is TGTGCCAGCTCACCGGGGACTGACACAGATACGCAGTATTTT. Translation: CASSPGTDTDTQYF. The variable domain in full, completed from reference TRBV18 and TRBJ2-3, reads NAGVMQNPRHLVRRRGQEARLRCSPMKGHSHVYWYRQLPEEGLKFMVYLQKENIIDESGMPKERFSAEFPKEGPSILRIQQVVRGDSAAYFCASSPGTDTDTQYFGPGTRLTVL.

The sample holds one count of this clone. The chain's CDR3 is CSASSGSEYQETQYF. CDR3 coding DNA: TGCAGTGCTAGTAGCGGGAGCGAGTACCAAGAGACCCAGTACTTC. This chain connects TRBV20-1 to TRBJ2-5; 9 positions match TRBD2. Germline lookup yields CDR1 DFQATT and CDR2 SNEGSKA (reference sequence). V lost 3 bases, J lost 0 bases, and 5 bases stayed unmatched. This CDR3 is built from 15 residues.

V and J are TRBV18 and TRBJ1-3; 8 bases agree with TRBD1. Trimming took 3 bases from V and 5 from J; bases not matched to a gene: 9. The CDR3 is made up of 16 amino acids. CDR1 and CDR2 (germline): KGHSH, LQKENI. The CDR3 nucleotides are TGTGCCAGCTCACCGCCCGGCGGACAGGGAAGAAACACCATATATTTT. Protein product: CASSPPGGQGRNTIYF.

The rearrangement joins TRBV2 to TRBJ2-3; a weak D match, TRBD2 (5 bases). Germline V gene data show CDR1 as SNHLY and CDR2 as FYNNEI. V was cut by 10 bases and J by 5 bases, with 19 bases left in between. The CDR3 runs to 14 residues. The chain's CDR3 is CATASTIPVDTQYF. As DNA, the CDR3 is TGTGCCACCGCCTCGACTATCCCGGTAGATACGCAGTATTTT. Full variable domain (missing parts from reference TRBV2 and TRBJ2-3): EPEVTQTPSHQVTQMGQEVILRCVPISNHLYFYWYRQILGQKVEFLVSFYNNEISEKSEIFDDQFSVERPDGSNFTLKIRSTKLEDSAMYFCATASTIPVDTQYFGPGTRLTVL.

The chain combines TRBV20-1 with TRBJ1-3; 8 nucleotides line up with TRBD1. Trimming cost V 3 bases and J 2 bases; bases outside gene matches: 6. Germline CDR1 is DFQATT and CDR2 is SNEGSKA (reference sequence). This CDR3 contains 15 residues. In DNA, the CDR3 is TGCAGTGCTAGTCGGGACAGGCATACTGGAAACACCATATATTTT. Translated: CSASRDRHTGNTIYF.

The chain recombines TRBV5-3 with TRBJ2-1; D unclear. TRBV5-3 carries the ORF label, with uncertain function. V lost 4 bases to trimming and J lost 7 bases, with 9 bases between them. This CDR3 has 12 residues. This CDR3 is CARSNILNEQFF. DNA for the CDR3: TGTGCCAGAAGCAACATTTTGAATGAGCAGTTCTTC.

The chain is built from TRBV6-5 and TRBJ2-2; D gene ambiguous. The V end was cut by 8 bases, the J end by 2 bases, with 9 bases between. Germline CDR1 reads MNHEY; CDR2 reads SVGAGI. The CDR3 extends over 13 amino acids. CDR3 bases: TGTGCCAGCTCATCGGTTAACACCGGGGAGCTGTTTTTT. It yields the protein CASSSVNTGELFF.

This clone was counted only a few times. This chain joins TRBV2 and TRBJ1-5, with a tentative D call TRBD1 (5 bases). Trimming left V 6 bases short and J 3 bases short, with 9 bases between. The germline CDR1 and CDR2 sequences are SNHLY and FYNNEI. The length of the CDR3 is 13 residues. This chain's CDR3 is CASRTDYNQPQHF. The CDR3 nucleotides read TGTGCCAGCAGGACAGATTACAATCAGCCCCAGCATTTT.

CDR3: CASVQGMQETQYF. The CDR3 coding sequence is TGTGCTAGTGTCCAGGGGATGCAAGAGACCCAGTACTTC. The chain uses TRBV12-5 and TRBJ2-5, with a weak D call TRBD1 (6 bases). The CDR3 is 13 residues long. Germline-derived CDR1 and CDR2 are LGHNT and FRNRAP. V was clipped by 7 bases and J by 2 bases, with 11 bases between them.

CDR3 sequence (DNA): TGTGCCAGCACCGCAGCGGGGGGGAACCCCTACAATGAGCAGTTCTTC. Translating it yields CASTAAGGNPYNEQFF. V is TRBV6-6 and J is TRBJ2-1, with 10 bases fitting TRBD2. The CDR3 loop spans 16 amino acids. V lost 7 bases, J lost 2 bases, and 8 bases stayed unmatched. The germline V gene has CDR1 MNHNY and CDR2 SVGAGI (reference sequence).